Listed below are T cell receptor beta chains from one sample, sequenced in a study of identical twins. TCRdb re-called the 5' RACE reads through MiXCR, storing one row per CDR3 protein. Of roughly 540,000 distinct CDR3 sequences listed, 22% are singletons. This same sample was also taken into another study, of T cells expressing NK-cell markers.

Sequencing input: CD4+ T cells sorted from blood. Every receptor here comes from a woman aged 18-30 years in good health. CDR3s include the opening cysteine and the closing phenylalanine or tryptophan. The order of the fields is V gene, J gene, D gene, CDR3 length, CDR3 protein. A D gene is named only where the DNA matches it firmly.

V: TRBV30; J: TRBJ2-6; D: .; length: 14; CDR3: CAWSLVAGANVLTF
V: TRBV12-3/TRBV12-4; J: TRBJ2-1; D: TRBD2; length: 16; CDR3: CASSFFSGGAYNEQFF
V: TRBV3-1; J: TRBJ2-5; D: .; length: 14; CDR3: CASSGRDKGGTQYF
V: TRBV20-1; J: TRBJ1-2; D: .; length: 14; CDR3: CSAFHRVQNRGYTF
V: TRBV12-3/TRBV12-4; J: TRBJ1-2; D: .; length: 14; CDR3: CASSLYPGGYGYTF
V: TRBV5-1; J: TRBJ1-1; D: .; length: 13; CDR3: CASSLGPDTEAFF
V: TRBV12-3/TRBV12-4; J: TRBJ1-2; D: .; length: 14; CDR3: CASSPRRVNYGYTF
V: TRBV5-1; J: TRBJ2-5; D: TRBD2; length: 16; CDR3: CASSAGLAGSQETQYF
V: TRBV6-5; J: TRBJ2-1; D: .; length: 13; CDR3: CASSYFVNNEQFF
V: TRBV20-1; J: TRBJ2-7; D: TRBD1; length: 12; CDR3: CSAGDRTYEQYF
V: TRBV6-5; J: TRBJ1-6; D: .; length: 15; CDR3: CASSYLSRGSSPLHF
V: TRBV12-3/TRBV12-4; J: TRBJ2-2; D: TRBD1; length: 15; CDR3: CASRLRQGRTGELFF
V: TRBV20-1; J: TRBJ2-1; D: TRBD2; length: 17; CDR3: CCARDPNTRAGGHGQFF
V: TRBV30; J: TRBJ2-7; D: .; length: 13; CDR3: CAWSLSLTYEQYF
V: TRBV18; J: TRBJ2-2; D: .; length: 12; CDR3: CASSPIRGELFF
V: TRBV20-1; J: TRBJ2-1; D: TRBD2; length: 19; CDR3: CSAMASGLAGRRSYNEQFF
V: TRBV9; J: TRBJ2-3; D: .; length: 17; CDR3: CASSLRSRGAHTDTQYF
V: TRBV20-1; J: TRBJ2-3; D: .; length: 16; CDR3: CSATAIGESTTDTQYF
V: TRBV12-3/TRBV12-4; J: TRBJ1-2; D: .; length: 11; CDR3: CAITGRYGYTF
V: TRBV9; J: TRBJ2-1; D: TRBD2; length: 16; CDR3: CASSAPPGGPRNEQFF
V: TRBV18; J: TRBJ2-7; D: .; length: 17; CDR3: CASSPLSASLSRYEQYF
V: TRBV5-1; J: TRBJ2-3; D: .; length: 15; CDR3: CASSLESAGTDTQYF
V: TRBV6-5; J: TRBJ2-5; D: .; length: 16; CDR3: CASSYRGSGYQETQYF
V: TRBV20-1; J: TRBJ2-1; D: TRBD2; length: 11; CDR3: CSASGTSKQFF
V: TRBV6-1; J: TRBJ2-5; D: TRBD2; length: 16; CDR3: CASSEGSSGVGGTQYF
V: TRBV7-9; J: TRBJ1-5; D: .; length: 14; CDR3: CASSRQEGDQPQHF
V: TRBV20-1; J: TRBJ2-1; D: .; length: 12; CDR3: CSAAPRAGEQFF
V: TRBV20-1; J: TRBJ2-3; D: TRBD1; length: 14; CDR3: CSAIPPQGADTQYF
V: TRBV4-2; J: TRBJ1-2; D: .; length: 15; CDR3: CASSQESRGGDGYTF
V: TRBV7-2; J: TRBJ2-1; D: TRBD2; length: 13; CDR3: CASGRGVYNEQFF
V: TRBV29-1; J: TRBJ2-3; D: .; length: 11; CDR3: CSVGKSDTQYF
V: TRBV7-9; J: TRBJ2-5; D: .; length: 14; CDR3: CASSLGGLGETQYF
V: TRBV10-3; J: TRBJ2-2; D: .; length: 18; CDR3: CAPSRTSGNRIHTGELFF
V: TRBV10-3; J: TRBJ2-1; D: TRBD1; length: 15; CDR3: CAISRDRGPYNEQFF
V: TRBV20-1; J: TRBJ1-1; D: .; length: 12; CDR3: CSARDDDAEAFF
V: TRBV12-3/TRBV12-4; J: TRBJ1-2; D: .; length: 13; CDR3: CASSFWPDRFYTF
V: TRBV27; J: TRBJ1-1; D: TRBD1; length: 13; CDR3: CASSPWTGKTAFF
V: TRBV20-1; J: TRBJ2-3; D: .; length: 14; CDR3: CSARDLMRTDTLYF
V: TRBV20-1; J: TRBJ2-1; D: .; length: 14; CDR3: CSAEIGTGTGEQFF
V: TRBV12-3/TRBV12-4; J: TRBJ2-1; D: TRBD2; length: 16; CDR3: CASSRTSGGIYNEQFF
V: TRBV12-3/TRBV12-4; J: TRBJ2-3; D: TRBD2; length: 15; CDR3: CASSPASGTGDTQYF
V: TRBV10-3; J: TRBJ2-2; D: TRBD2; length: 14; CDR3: CAIRVSGTTGELFF
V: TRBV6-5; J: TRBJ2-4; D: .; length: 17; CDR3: CASSYIFRQLAKNIQYF
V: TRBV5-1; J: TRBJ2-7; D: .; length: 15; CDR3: CASSPRGVLSYEQYF
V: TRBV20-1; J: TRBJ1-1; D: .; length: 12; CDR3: CSARVRGSSAFF
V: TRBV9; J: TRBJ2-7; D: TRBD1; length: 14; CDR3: CASSPGQGFYEQYF
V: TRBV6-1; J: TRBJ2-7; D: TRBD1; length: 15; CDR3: CASSLAARQGYEQYF
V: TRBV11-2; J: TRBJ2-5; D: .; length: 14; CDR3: CASSPEAGLKTQYF
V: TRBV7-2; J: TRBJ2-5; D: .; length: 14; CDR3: CASSLGGNQETQYF
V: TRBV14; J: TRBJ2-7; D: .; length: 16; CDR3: CASSQEMSPPSDEQYF
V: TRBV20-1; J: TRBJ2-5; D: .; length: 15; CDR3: CSARDLGGVQETQYF
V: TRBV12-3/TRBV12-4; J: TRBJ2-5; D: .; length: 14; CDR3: CASRSGTERETQYF
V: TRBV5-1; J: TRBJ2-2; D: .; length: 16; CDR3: CASSSPWGRSTGELFF
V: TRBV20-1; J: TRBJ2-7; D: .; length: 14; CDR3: CSARLRASSYEQYF
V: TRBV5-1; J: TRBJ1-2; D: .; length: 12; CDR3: CASGPGANGYTF